These T cell receptor beta chains were read from a single sample in a study of blood T cell repertoires in COVID-19. Generated by immunoSEQ multiplex PCR, the TCRdb table keeps only in-frame clones and is missing some. The sample comprises about 150,000 clones, under 90% of which are singletons, and 7.3% rests with the top ten. The material sequenced was PBMCs or T cells enriched from blood (not recorded which). All receptors derive from a man aged 50 to 60 who had recovered from COVID-19. CDR3s include the opening cysteine and the closing phenylalanine or tryptophan. The D gene is left open where the match is weak. Not every row has a clone size; where given, it reads once, few, many or a size class.

J gene,V gene,CDR3 length,D gene,clone size,CDR3 DNA,CDR3 protein
TRBJ1-1,TRBV2,13,-,-,TGTGCCACCTCCGGGACAATGAACACTGAAGCTTTCTTT,CATSGTMNTEAFF
TRBJ2-1,TRBV30,14,-,-,TGTGCCTGGAGTCAGGGGAGCTCCTACAATGAGCAGTTCTTC,CAWSQGSSYNEQFF
TRBJ2-5,TRBV18,15,TRBD2,few,TGTGCCAGCTCCTCCGGGACTAGCGTGGCAGAGACCCAGTACTTC,CASSSGTSVAETQYF
TRBJ2-1,TRBV6-6,15,-,-,TGTGCCAGCAGTTACTCGAGGGGGGGCTCAAATGAGCAGTTCTTC,CASSYSRGGSNEQFF
TRBJ2-2,TRBV19,15,TRBD1,-,TGTGCCAGTAGTATGAAGGACAGGGGGACCGGGGAGCTGTTTTTT,CASSMKDRGTGELFF
TRBJ1-2,TRBV29-1,13,TRBD1,few,TGCAGCGTACCCGGGACAGGGTTTTATGGCTACACCTTC,CSVPGTGFYGYTF
TRBJ2-1,TRBV13,14,TRBD1,-,TGTGCCAGCAGCGATCGACAGGGTTGGAATGAGCAGTTCTTC,CASSDRQGWNEQFF
TRBJ1-2,TRBV2,14,-,-,TGTGCCAGCAGTGAACAGCAGGTACAGAATGGCTACACCTTC,CASSEQQVQNGYTF
TRBJ2-7,TRBV2,14,TRBD1,-,TGTGCCAGCAGTCCGGGACAGGGAAGGGTCGAGCAGTACTTC,CASSPGQGRVEQYF
TRBJ2-6,TRBV7-8,17,TRBD1,-,TGTGCCAGCAGCTTAGGACAGGGGGGTTCTGGGGCCAACGTCCTGACTTTC,CASSLGQGGSGANVLTF
TRBJ2-7,TRBV11-2,15,TRBD1,-,TGTGCCAGCAGCCCCCGGGACAGGCTTACCTACGAGCAGTACTTC,CASSPRDRLTYEQYF
TRBJ2-2,TRBV7-8,17,-,-,TGTGCCAGCAGCGGCGCGGACACACAGCCTGGAACCGGGGAGCTGTTTTTT,CASSGADTQPGTGELFF
TRBJ1-4,TRBV2,14,TRBD1,-,TGTGCCAGCGACGACAGGGGAGGAGGTGAAAAACTGTTTTTT,CASDDRGGGEKLFF
TRBJ2-1,TRBV10-3,13,TRBD2,-,TGTGCCATCAGTGGGGCTCTAGCGGATGAGCAGTTCTTC,CAISGALADEQFF
TRBJ2-3,TRBV3-1/TRBV3-2,16,TRBD1,-,TGTGCCAGCAGCCACGAACTCGACAGGGGGCGGGATACGCAGTATTTT,CASSHELDRGRDTQYF
TRBJ1-3,TRBV6-5,16,-,-,TGTGCCAGCAGTTACTCGGGAAGTTCGGGAGGAAACACCATATATTTT,CASSYSGSSGGNTIYF
TRBJ1-1,TRBV5-6,14,TRBD1,-,TGTGCCAGCAGCTTCGCAGGGGGGTACACTGAAGCTTTCTTT,CASSFAGGYTEAFF
TRBJ1-2,TRBV27,13,TRBD1,-,TGTGCCAGCAGTCCTTCCTCAGGGGGCGGCTACACCTTC,CASSPSSGGGYTF
TRBJ1-2,TRBV5-1,16,-,-,TGCGCCAGCAGCTTGGGGCCGGACAGTCCTAACTATGGCTACACCTTC,CASSLGPDSPNYGYTF
TRBJ2-3,TRBV9,16,TRBD1,-,TGTGCCAGCAGCTCTTCCGGGACAGGAGTCACAGATACGCAGTATTTT,CASSSSGTGVTDTQYF
TRBJ2-5,TRBV7-2,15,TRBD2,-,TGTGCCAGCAGCTTAGCACTAGCGGGGTGGGAGACCCAGTACTTC,CASSLALAGWETQYF
TRBJ2-1,TRBV5-5,17,TRBD2,-,TGTGCCAGCAGCTTGGGGACTAGCGGGGGCTCCTACAATGAGCAGTTCTTC,CASSLGTSGGSYNEQFF
TRBJ1-4,TRBV6-5,14,TRBD1,-,TGTGCCAGCACCAAGGGACAGAATAATGAAAAACTGTTTTTT,CASTKGQNNEKLFF
TRBJ1-2,TRBV10-3,16,TRBD1,-,TGTGCCATCAGTGACAACCCCGGGACAGGTTCTGGAGGCTACACCTTC,CAISDNPGTGSGGYTF
TRBJ1-5,TRBV5-8,15,TRBD1,-,TGTGCCAGCAGCTTGGCCAAAGGGGGCCTTCAGCCCCAGCATTTT,CASSLAKGGLQPQHF
TRBJ1-1,TRBV7-9,13,TRBD1,-,TGTGCCAGCAGCACAGGGGGCATCGGTGAAGCTTTCTTT,CASSTGGIGEAFF
TRBJ2-2,TRBV24-1,16,TRBD1,-,TGTGCCACCAGTGACTGGGGACAGGGGGCAACCGGGGAGCTGTTTTTT,CATSDWGQGATGELFF
TRBJ2-3,TRBV7-8,17,TRBD2,-,TGTGCCAGCAGCTGGGGACTAGCGGGGGGGGCCACAGATACGCAGTATTTT,CASSWGLAGGATDTQYF
TRBJ1-5,TRBV30,13,-,-,TGTGCCTGGAGTGTATCCCTTTATCAGCCCCAGCATTTT,CAWSVSLYQPQHF
TRBJ2-7,TRBV6-2/TRBV6-3,15,TRBD1,-,TGTGCCAGCAGTTACGTCGACAGGGGGGTCCACGAGCAGTACTTC,CASSYVDRGVHEQYF
TRBJ2-7,TRBV6-2/TRBV6-3,13,-,-,TGTGCCAGCAGTTACGCTGTGAGTTACGAGCAGTACTTC,CASSYAVSYEQYF
TRBJ1-1,TRBV3-1/TRBV3-2,14,-,-,TGTGCCAGCAGCCCCGCTCGGACAGTTACTGAAGCTTTCTTT,CASSPARTVTEAFF
TRBJ1-2,TRBV5-5,14,-,-,TGTGCCAGCAGCGGACAGAAGGGAAACTATGGCTACACCTTC,CASSGQKGNYGYTF
TRBJ1-1,TRBV25-1,15,-,-,TGTGCCAGCAGTGACCTTAGACAGATGAACACTGAAGCTTTCTTT,CASSDLRQMNTEAFF
TRBJ1-4,TRBV4-1,16,TRBD1,-,TGCGCCAGCAGCCAAGCCCCGGGACAGGGGTCAGAAAAACTGTTTTTT,CASSQAPGQGSEKLFF
TRBJ1-2,TRBV7-3,14,TRBD1,-,TGTGCCAGCAGCCCCACAGGGGATGACTATGGCTACACCTTC,CASSPTGDDYGYTF
TRBJ2-3,TRBV4-3,16,TRBD2,-,TGCGCCAGCAGTTATAGCGGGCGGGGATCTACAGATACGCAGTATTTT,CASSYSGRGSTDTQYF
TRBJ1-4,TRBV30,14,-,-,TGTGCCTGGAGGGAGGGGCAGCATAATGAAAAACTGTTTTTT,CAWREGQHNEKLFF
TRBJ1-1,TRBV2,14,-,-,TGTGCCAGCAGTGAAGCGGTGGGGCGATCTGAAGCTTTCTTT,CASSEAVGRSEAFF
TRBJ1-2,TRBV30,14,TRBD1,-,TGTGCCTGGAGTCGAGGCACAGGGGGAACTGGCTACACCTTC,CAWSRGTGGTGYTF
TRBJ2-7,TRBV3-1/TRBV3-2,13,-,-,TGTGCCAGCAGCCTCTATGGGGGGAACGAGCAGTACTTC,CASSLYGGNEQYF
TRBJ2-1,TRBV7-9,15,TRBD1,-,TGTGCCAGCAGCATATACCGGGACAGCTTGGGTGAGCAGTTCTTC,CASSIYRDSLGEQFF